A selection of T cell receptor beta chains follows, all from one sample in a study of cytomegalovirus exposure and HLA in healthy donors. The data were produced by immunoSEQ multiplex PCR, yet TCRdb's version contains in-frame clones alone and is incomplete. This table has 140,000 or so clones, 75% to 90% appearing once. Sequencing input: PBMCs. Receptor source: a man between 40 and 49 years old in good health and CMV-seronegative. Both conserved end residues are part of each CDR3. The order of the fields is J gene, V gene, D gene, clone size, CDR3 DNA, CDR3 protein. A D gene is named only where the DNA matches it firmly. Size values are once, few and many counts, or a class for expanded clones, and some rows have none.

TRBJ1-5 | TRBV29-1 | NA | NA | TGCAGCGTACTTGTGGCGGCGGAAAGCAATCAGCCCCAGCATTTT | CSVLVAAESNQPQHF
TRBJ1-1 | TRBV29-1 | TRBD1 | NA | TGCAGCGTTGCAGGACAGGGGATCACTGAAGCTTTCTTT | CSVAGQGITEAFF
TRBJ1-3 | TRBV6-5 | NA | once | TGTGCCAGCAGTTCCGCGGGCTCTGGAAACACCATATATTTT | CASSSAGSGNTIYF
TRBJ1-1 | TRBV9 | NA | NA | TGTGCCGCCTGGGGGGTTTTCATGAACACTGAAGCTTTCTTT | CAAWGVFMNTEAFF
TRBJ2-7 | TRBV5-1 | TRBD1 | NA | TGCGCCAGCAGCCCGGGACAGGGGGCCCACGAGCAGTACTTC | CASSPGQGAHEQYF
TRBJ1-1 | TRBV2 | TRBD1 | NA | TGTGCCAGCCGCGGCAGGGGGCTCCGAAACACTGAAGCTTTCTTT | CASRGRGLRNTEAFF
TRBJ1-5 | TRBV5-6 | NA | few | TGTGCCAGCAGCTTGTCCATTAGCAATCAGCCCCAGCATTTT | CASSLSISNQPQHF
TRBJ2-7 | TRBV29-1 | NA | NA | TGCAGCGTTATTTTCCAGGGTAGCTCCTACGAGCAGTACTTC | CSVIFQGSSYEQYF
TRBJ2-2 | TRBV6-5 | NA | NA | TGTGCCAGCAGTTACGTTCCAGGGAGGAGCGGGGAGCTGTTTTTT | CASSYVPGRSGELFF
TRBJ2-7 | TRBV5-1 | NA | once | TGCGCCAGCAGCTTAGGCCTCGACAGCGAGCAGTACTTC | CASSLGLDSEQYF
TRBJ2-3 | TRBV6-1 | TRBD2 | NA | TGTGCCAGCAGTGTTACCGGGACTAGCGGCACAGATACGCAGTATTTT | CASSVTGTSGTDTQYF
TRBJ1-6 | TRBV7-2 | NA | NA | TGTGCCAGCAGCTTCGGGACACAGTTTAATTCACCCCTCCACTTT | CASSFGTQFNSPLHF
TRBJ2-4 | TRBV19 | NA | once | TGTGCCAGTAGTGTCGCGGTGCTCAAAAACATTCAGTACTTC | CASSVAVLKNIQYF
TRBJ1-4 | TRBV19 | NA | few | TGTGCCAGTAGTATAGCAGCAGGTCTAAATGAAAAACTGTTTTTT | CASSIAAGLNEKLFF
TRBJ2-7 | TRBV28 | TRBD1 | NA | TGTGCCAGCAGTTTTTTCTTAGGGCAGGGGGTCGAGCAGTACTTC | CASSFFLGQGVEQYF
TRBJ1-5 | TRBV6-5 | TRBD1 | NA | TGTGCCAGCAGGGACAGGGGAGTCGGTAATCAGCCCCAGCATTTT | CASRDRGVGNQPQHF
TRBJ2-1 | TRBV19 | NA | NA | TGTGCCAGTAATGGGCAGGGCAGGGATGAGCAGTTCTTC | CASNGQGRDEQFF
TRBJ1-4 | TRBV5-1 | NA | NA | TGCGCCAGCAGCACGGACAGTACTAATGAAAAACTGTTTTTT | CASSTDSTNEKLFF
TRBJ2-6 | TRBV7-2 | TRBD1 | NA | TGTGCCAGCAGCGTCCGACAGGGGTTCAGCTCTGGGGCCAACGTCCTGACTTTC | CASSVRQGFSSGANVLTF
TRBJ1-5 | TRBV4-2 | TRBD1 | NA | TGTGCCAGCAGCCAATCGGGACAGGTACAGCCCCAGCATTTT | CASSQSGQVQPQHF
TRBJ2-7 | TRBV5-1 | TRBD2 | NA | TGCGCCAGCAGCCCTAGCGGGGGTTACGAGCAGTACTTC | CASSPSGGYEQYF
TRBJ1-1 | TRBV7-8 | TRBD1 | NA | TGTGCCAGCAGCTCGTACAGGGGGCTGGGGAACACTGAAGCTTTCTTT | CASSSYRGLGNTEAFF
TRBJ1-2 | TRBV5-6 | NA | NA | TGTGCCAGCAGCTTAGGAGGGATGGCCTATGGCTACACCTTC | CASSLGGMAYGYTF
TRBJ1-5 | TRBV2 | NA | once | TGTGCCAGCAGAGCAACCGATTATAGCAATCAGCCCCAGCATTTT | CASRATDYSNQPQHF
TRBJ2-7 | TRBV30 | TRBD1 | NA | TGTGCCTGGAGTTTCCCCGGGACAGACCCCTACGAGCAGTACTTC | CAWSFPGTDPYEQYF
TRBJ2-7 | TRBV6-6 | TRBD2 | NA | TGTGCCAGCAGTCCCCGGACTAGCGGGGGCCCCGAGCAGTACTTC | CASSPRTSGGPEQYF
TRBJ2-1 | TRBV9 | TRBD2 | few | TGTGCCAGCAGCTCGCGGACTAGCGGGGTCCACAATGAGCAGTTCTTC | CASSSRTSGVHNEQFF
TRBJ1-1 | TRBV5-4 | NA | NA | TGTGCCAGCAGCCCTGCGGGAGGGAACACTGAAGCTTTCTTT | CASSPAGGNTEAFF
TRBJ1-3 | TRBV5-6 | NA | once | TGTGCCAGCAGCGCGGACAGTTCTGGAAACACCATATATTTT | CASSADSSGNTIYF
TRBJ1-1 | TRBV29-1 | TRBD1 | NA | TGCAGCGCACGGGACAGTGAAGCTTTCTTT | CSARDSEAFF
TRBJ2-7 | TRBV6-1 | NA | NA | TGTGCCAGCGGGAACCGGGCCCGAGGGTCCTACGAGCAGTACTTC | CASGNRARGSYEQYF
TRBJ2-7 | TRBV7-6 | TRBD1 | NA | TGTGCCAGCATGCCGGGACAGGGTGTTGGGGAGCAGTACTTC | CASMPGQGVGEQYF
TRBJ1-3 | TRBV30 | NA | NA | TGTGCCCGGAGCCCCCCGGACACATACTCTGGAAACACCATATATTTT | CARSPPDTYSGNTIYF
TRBJ2-5 | TRBV5-1 | TRBD1 | NA | TGCGCCAGCAGCTCGATGGGACAGGGGGCGCGGGAGACCCAGTACTTC | CASSSMGQGARETQYF
TRBJ1-5 | TRBV18 | TRBD1 | NA | TGTGCCAGCTCACTTGACAGGGATCAGCCCCAGCATTTT | CASSLDRDQPQHF
TRBJ2-7 | TRBV4-1 | TRBD1 | once | TGCGCCAGCAGCCAAGAGACCCAGGGGGCACAGGAGCAGTACTTC | CASSQETQGAQEQYF
TRBJ1-2 | TRBV12-5 | NA | NA | TGTGCTAGTGGTTTCCCGACTGTTAACTATGGCTACACCTTC | CASGFPTVNYGYTF
TRBJ2-5 | TRBV30 | TRBD1 | NA | TGTGCCTGGATACTCGGGACAGGCCTTGGGGAGCAGTACTTC | CAWILGTGLGEQYF
TRBJ1-1 | TRBV5-1 | TRBD1 | NA | TGCGCCAGCAGCTTGGCTTGGGACAGGGCCTCGAACACTGAAGCTTTCTTT | CASSLAWDRASNTEAFF
TRBJ2-1 | TRBV7-2 | NA | NA | TGTGCCAGCAGCTTCAGTGGGGGGATGGATGAGCAGTTCTTC | CASSFSGGMDEQFF
TRBJ1-6 | TRBV7-9 | NA | NA | TGTGCCAGCAGCTTTGGGAAAGGAGGGGATAATTCACCCCTCCACTTT | CASSFGKGGDNSPLHF
TRBJ2-7 | TRBV7-9 | TRBD2 | NA | TGTGCCAGCAGCCAGCCCGGGGGGGAGCAGTACTTC | CASSQPGGEQYF
TRBJ2-5 | TRBV27 | TRBD2 | NA | TGTGCCAGCAGTAGTCTAGCGGGGGGAGACCAAGAGACCCAGTACTTC | CASSSLAGGDQETQYF
TRBJ2-1 | TRBV7-9 | TRBD2 | NA | TGTGCCAGCAGTAAAACTAGCGGGGGGGTCAATGAGCAGTTCTTC | CASSKTSGGVNEQFF
TRBJ1-1 | TRBV18 | TRBD1 | NA | TGTGCCAGCTCACCCGGACAGGGGAAAATGAACACTGAAGCTTTCTTT | CASSPGQGKMNTEAFF
TRBJ1-3 | TRBV9 | NA | NA | TGTGCCAGCAGCTCGGGGACTTCCGGCTCTGGAAACACCATATATTTT | CASSSGTSGSGNTIYF
TRBJ2-7 | TRBV6-5 | NA | NA | TGTGCCAGCAGCGGGACCTACGAGCAGTACTTC | CASSGTYEQYF
TRBJ2-7 | TRBV2 | NA | NA | TGTGCCAGCAGGACCCGGACAGCCAAGTACTTC | CASRTRTAKYF
TRBJ2-5 | TRBV29-1 | NA | NA | TGCAGCGTTGAGAGGGGGCAAGAGACCCAGTACTTC | CSVERGQETQYF
TRBJ2-3 | TRBV5-1 | NA | NA | TGCGCCAGCAGCTTGGGACTTGCCTCCCCAGATACGCAGTATTTT | CASSLGLASPDTQYF
TRBJ1-2 | TRBV29-1 | TRBD1 | few | TGCAGCGTTGGGGGGCGACAGGGGGCGAGTGGCTACACCTTC | CSVGGRQGASGYTF
TRBJ2-2 | TRBV30 | TRBD2 | NA | TGTGCCTGGGGGGCCGGGGGGACCGGGGAGCTGTTTTTT | CAWGAGGTGELFF
TRBJ2-7 | TRBV5-1 | NA | NA | TGCGCCAGCAGCCTCAGGCCCTACGAGCAGTACTTC | CASSLRPYEQYF
TRBJ2-2 | TRBV29-1 | TRBD1 | NA | TGCAGCGTTGATGGGACAGGGGGCCGGGGCACCGGGGAGCTGTTTTTT | CSVDGTGGRGTGELFF